This note documents a single TCR beta chain sequence. The antigen is undetermined. Produced via immunoSEQ multiplex PCR; TCRdb's table is partial and in-frame only. The sample holds roughly 14,000 clones, around nine tenths seen once. This entry comes from a study of somatic mutations in cytotoxic T cells in rheumatoid arthritis. Whole-study context: Flow cytometric sorting isolated some V beta antibody-stained T-cell populations at nearly 100% purity, and among them were V beta1+ cells that underwent TCRB sequencing.

Whole-study findings and limits: Per patient, the largest CD8+ clone was found to exceed 20% of CD8+ cells in about an eighth of the roughly 65 cases. Clonality of CD8+ T cells, which was compared between rheumatoid arthritis patients and age-matched healthy controls, did not differ significantly.

The V end lost 7 bases, the J end lost 1 base, and 4 bases lay between the germline ends. The CDR3 is 11 residues long. Germline values: CDR1 SEHNR, CDR2 FQNEAQ (reference sequence). Isolation of the CD4+ and CD8+ populations was accomplished via positive magnetic bead selection, with purity assessed by flow cytometry. The TCR comes from a man between 65 and 80 years old with rheumatoid arthritis. The chain links TRBV7-9 to TRBJ1-1; no definite D call. Sequencing was done on a sample of CD4+ T cells sorted from blood. The CDR3 region is CASIQNTEAFF. CDR3 in DNA: TGTGCCAGCATCCAGAACACTGAAGCTTTCTTT. Full variable domain (outside the CDR3, taken from reference TRBV7-9 and TRBJ1-1): DTGVSQNPRHKITKRGQNVTFRCDPISEHNRLYWYRQTLGQGPEFLTYFQNEAQLEKSRLLSDRFSAERPKGSFSTLEIQRTEQGDSAMYLCASIQNTEAFFGQGTRLTVV.